The 2 T cell receptor beta chains given below trace back to one sample, sequenced in a study of patients and donors after allogeneic stem cell transplantation. From the RT-PCR reads, TCRdb called clonotypes with MiXCR, one entry per CDR3 protein. The table lists 150,000 to 200,000 distinct CDR3 sequences, less than 45% of them singletons, with approximately 32% in the top ten. Sample: blood, either unsorted or a sorted T cell fraction (not recorded which). The receptors were gathered from a human donor who was either an allogeneic HSCT recipient or a stem cell or donor lymphocyte infusion donor (not recorded which). It is not recorded whose cells these are; they may come from a transplant donor.

This clonotype was observed a few times. The rearrangement joins TRBV6-5 to TRBJ1-1; D ambiguous. This CDR3 region has 13 residues. Germline V CDR1 and CDR2: MNHEY, SVGAGI. V shed 0 bases and J shed 4 bases, with 6 bases lying between them. The CDR3 DNA reads TGTGCCAGCAGTTACTCGGCTGGCACTGAAGCTTTCTTT. Protein: CASSYSAGTEAFF.

This clonotype was seen more than once but under ten times. The rearrangement links TRBV9 to TRBJ2-7, with D tentatively TRBD1 (5 bases). CDR1 SGDLS and CDR2 YYNGEE come from the germline V gene. The CDR3 spans 14 residues. Trimming pared 4 bases from V and 5 bases from J, leaving 16 bases between. The CDR3 is CASSTGLEGDEQYF. In DNA form, the CDR3 reads TGTGCCAGCAGCACAGGCCTAGAAGGGGACGAGCAGTACTTC.